The following is a T cell receptor (beta chain) sequence with its context. What it binds is unknown. The data were taken from a study of cytomegalovirus exposure and HLA in healthy donors. Study-wide results and limits: Researchers reported that a few CMV-associated chains were confirmed in vitro as CMV antigen-specific. Some public TCRs appeared in many individuals, while most sequences were rare.

Trimming shortened V by 4 bases and J by 4 bases, and 8 bases separated the two germline ends. The CDR3 runs to 12 residues. CDR1 is GTSNPN, CDR2 SVGIG, per germline (reference sequence). Measured with immunoSEQ multiplex PCR; TCRdb has only the in-frame clones, and not every one. This table holds about 48,000 clones, approximately 85% found once. The sequence came from a woman in her twenties or thirties in good health and CMV-seronegative. Sequenced material: PBMCs. The rearrangement joins TRBV30 to TRBJ1-3; possible D gene TRBD1, 5 bases. CDR3 loop: CAWTGSGNTIYF. The CDR3 nucleotides read TGTGCCTGGACAGGGTCAGGAAACACCATATATTTT.